This T cell receptor beta chain originates from a study of T cell responses to AZD1222 COVID-19 vaccine. The CDR3 spans 14 residues. V shed 2 bases and J shed 7 bases, with 10 bases lying between them. In germline, CDR1 is SGDLS, CDR2 YYNGEE. As concerns this clone: The antigen is undetermined.

Using immunoSEQ multiplex PCR, the repertoire was profiled, and TCRdb retains in-frame clones only, with some absent. The sample has roughly 100,000 clones; about nine tenths are singletons. General study results and limits: Among the donors, most were white British and more were female, and clonal diversity was possibly underestimated. The study reported that nearly half of spike-specific TCRs target unmutated variant regions.

The chain couples TRBV9 to TRBJ1-6; D may be TRBD1 (5 bases). This material consisted of peripheral blood, taken 28 days after the second dose of the MenACWY control vaccine. This receptor was obtained from an adult who received the MenACWY meningococcal vaccine as a control. CDR3 nucleotides: TGTGCCAGCAGCGTGGGTGGGGGGAATTCACCCCTCCACTTT. Its translation: CASSVGGGNSPLHF.